These 30 T cell receptor beta chains share one sample of origin, sequenced in a study of blood T cells in healthy people across ages. A second about 6 to 12 cycle PCR used barcoded and J-beta primers. In TCRdb, the 5' RACE reads were re-called with MiXCR into one record per CDR3 protein. The sample includes approximately 940,000 distinct CDR3 sequences, roughly 48% seen only once; the top ten take roughly 13%. Sequenced input: blood. The receptors here all came from a man younger than 45 in good health.

This chain uses TRBV4-2 with TRBJ2-3; TRBD2 aligns across 7 bases. With 6 bases clipped from V and 1 base from J, the junction kept 7 bases outside the gene matches. The germline gives CDR1 LGHNA, CDR2 YNFKEQ. The CDR3 runs 15 residues. This CDR3 reads CASSRPAGGTDTQYF. The CDR3 bases are TGTGCCAGCAGTCGACCTGCGGGGGGCACAGATACGCAGTATTTT.

This clonotype was observed a handful of times. The rearrangement links TRBV3-1 to TRBJ1-2; 11 nucleotides line up with TRBD1. CDR1 is LGHDT and CDR2 is YNNKEL in the germline V gene (reference sequence). The CDR3 has 15 residues. The J segment lost 5 bases and the V segment lost 4 bases, leaving 6 bases of the junction unmatched. The CDR3 here is CASSPVGDRGYGYTF. CDR3 bases: TGTGCCAGCAGCCCAGTCGGGGACAGGGGGTATGGCTACACCTTC.

Only a few counts were recorded for this clonotype. The chain couples TRBV20-1 to TRBJ1-5; 7 bases are a match to TRBD1. The CDR3 loop spans 13 amino acids. CDR1 is DFQATT, CDR2 SNEGSKA, per germline (reference sequence). V shed 5 bases, J shed 2 bases, and the junction held 3 bases outside the gene matches. The CDR3 here is CSAVTGGNQPQHF. CDR3 sequence (DNA): TGCAGTGCTGTCACAGGGGGCAATCAGCCCCAGCATTTT.

This clonotype occurred a few times. V and J are TRBV4-2 and TRBJ1-2, with 7 positions matching TRBD1. The CDR3 extends over 15 amino acids. Germline CDR1 and CDR2: LGHNA and YNFKEQ. Trimming took 3 bases from V and 0 from J; bases not matched to a gene: 4. The CDR3 region is CASSQGQYSNYGYTF. CDR3 nucleotides: TGTGCCAGCAGCCAGGGACAGTATTCTAACTATGGCTACACCTTC.

V usage is TRBV20-1 and J usage is TRBJ2-3; the D gene could be TRBD1 or TRBD2 (5 bases each). From germline, CDR1 is DFQATT and CDR2 SNEGSKA (reference sequence). The CDR3 length is 17 residues. V dropped 0 bases and J dropped 2 bases, with 18 bases sitting between them. The CDR3: CSARDVSRDRHTDTQYF. The CDR3 coding sequence is TGCAGTGCTAGAGATGTTTCTCGGGACCGACACACAGATACGCAGTATTTT.

This chain joins TRBV5-1 and TRBJ2-2, with 7 bases identical to TRBD1. V lost 4 bases and J lost 6; bases outside the gene matches: 6. Germline lookup yields CDR1 SGHRS and CDR2 YFSETQ. The CDR3 totals 14 residues. DNA for the CDR3: TGCGCCAGCAGCCCGGACAGGTCGGCCGGGGAGCTGTTTTTT. Translation: CASSPDRSAGELFF. Combining the CDR3 with reference TRBV5-1 and TRBJ2-2 gives the whole variable domain KAGVTQTPRYLIKTRGQQVTLSCSPISGHRSVSWYQQTPGQGLQFLFEYFSETQRNKGNFPGRFSGRQFSNSRSEMNVSTLELGDSALYLCASSPDRSAGELFFGEGSRLTVL.

This clonotype was seen ten or more times. V usage is TRBV7-2 and J usage is TRBJ2-5; D might be TRBD1 (6 bases). Germline V gene sequence: CDR1 SGHTA, CDR2 FQGNSA. The CDR3 runs 13 residues. Trimming took off 6 bases at V and 3 bases at J, with 11 bases between the two ends. CDR3: CASSRQEKETQYF. As DNA, the CDR3 is TGTGCCAGCAGTAGACAGGAGAAAGAGACCCAGTACTTC.

This clonotype was seen a few times. The chain is built from TRBV9 and TRBJ1-1; D remains ambiguous. Germline V lookup: CDR1 SGDLS, CDR2 YYNGEE. This CDR3 is built from 15 residues. Trimming left V 0 bases short and J 1 base short, with 10 bases between. The CDR3 reads CASSVDGAKNTEAFF. CDR3 DNA: TGTGCCAGCAGCGTAGACGGAGCAAAGAACACTGAAGCTTTCTTT. The variable domain in full, with the rest retrieved from reference TRBV9 and TRBJ1-1, is DSGVTQTPKHLITATGQRVTLRCSPRSGDLSVYWYQQSLDQGLQFLIQYYNGEERAKGNILERFSAQQFPDLHSELNLSSLELGDSALYFCASSVDGAKNTEAFFGQGTRLTVV.

This clonotype was detected a few times. The chain links TRBV11-2 to TRBJ2-1; 14 nucleotides agree with TRBD2. J lost 4 bases, V lost 1 base, and 12 bases had no gene match. The germline V gene has CDR1 SGHAT and CDR2 FQNNGV. The CDR3 is 20 amino acids. The CDR3 protein is CASSLGPTGTSGGFYNEQFF. The CDR3 DNA sequence: TGTGCCAGCAGCTTAGGCCCAACCGGGACTAGCGGGGGTTTTTACAATGAGCAGTTCTTC.

This sequence joins TRBV7-3 and TRBJ1-2; 7 positions match TRBD1. The CDR3 has 12 residues. Germline CDR1 and CDR2: SGHTA and FQGTGA. The ends lost 5 bases at V and 9 bases at J; junction bases unmatched: 6. The CDR3 loop reads CASSETGWSYTF. For the CDR3, the DNA is TGTGCCAGCAGCGAGACAGGGTGGAGCTACACCTTC. Full variable domain (remainder filled in from reference TRBV7-3 and TRBJ1-2): GAGVSQTPSNKVTEKGKYVELRCDPISGHTALYWYRQSLGQGPEFLIYFQGTGAADDSGLPNDRFFAVRPEGSVSTLKIQRTERGDSAVYLCASSETGWSYTFGSGTRLTVV.

This clonotype was counted only a few times. The CDR3 protein is CASRPPRGVNYGYTF. The CDR3 nucleotides are TGTGCCAGCAGACCACCCCGGGGGGTTAACTATGGCTACACCTTC. The chain uses TRBV6-5 and TRBJ1-2; D may be TRBD1 (5 bases). Trimming cost V 6 bases and J 1 base, with 15 bases left between them. The length of the CDR3 is 15 residues. Germline lookup yields CDR1 MNHEY and CDR2 SVGAGI.

J is TRBJ1-4 and V is TRBV18; D remains unclear. The CDR3 is made up of 13 amino acids. Germline V gene data show CDR1 as KGHSH and CDR2 as LQKENI. Trimming took off 4 bases at V and 5 bases at J, with 8 bases between the two ends. The CDR3 is CASSLQENEKLFF. In DNA, the CDR3 is TGTGCCAGCTCACTGCAGGAGAATGAAAAACTGTTTTTT.

The V gene is TRBV7-2, the J gene TRBJ1-1; D not certain. The germline CDR1 and CDR2 sequences are SGHTA and FQGNSA. This CDR3 is 13 amino acids long. V was trimmed by 7 bases and J by 1 base, leaving 10 bases between them. The CDR3 DNA sequence: TGTGCCAGCAATCGGGAGGAGAACACTGAAGCTTTCTTT. The encoded protein is CASNREENTEAFF.

The rearrangement joins TRBV9 to TRBJ2-1; no firm D call. TRBJ2-7 matches the DNA end more closely, so the J call is doubtful. From germline, CDR1 is SGDLS and CDR2 YYNGEE. This CDR3 is built from 14 residues. CDR3 amino acids: CASSVVGAYNEQYF. As DNA, the CDR3 is TGTGCCAGCAGCGTAGTAGGCGCATACAATGAGCAGTACTTC.

The CDR3 here is CASSQDPDINQPQHF. DNA of the CDR3: TGCGCCAGCAGCCAAGACCCAGACATCAATCAGCCCCAGCATTTT. This chain uses TRBV4-1 with TRBJ1-5, with D uncertain. This CDR3 spans 15 amino acids. The germline V gene has CDR1 MGHRA and CDR2 YSYEKL. The V and J ends lost 0 bases and 3 bases respectively, with 9 bases between them.

About this clonotype: The junction and the germline gene differ at one end; a read error may be behind it. The CDR3 bases are TGCGGCGTTCGGACAGGCCGAGCCCAGGGGGCACCCCCCCACTTT. Protein product: CGVRTGRAQGAPPHF. The rearrangement uses TRBV29-1 and TRBJ1-6; 8 nucleotides line up with TRBD1. The CDR3 is made up of 15 amino acids. CDR1 is SQVTM, CDR2 ANQGSEA, per germline.

This clonotype has a handful of counts. The chain joins TRBV5-1 to TRBJ2-1, with D perhaps matching TRBD1 (6 bases). The germline V gene encodes CDR1 SGHRS and CDR2 YFSETQ. V dropped 1 base and J dropped 8 bases, with 10 bases sitting between them. This CDR3 is built from 13 residues. CDR3 amino acids: CASSLLGQYEQFF. The CDR3 DNA sequence: TGCGCCAGCAGCTTGCTAGGACAGTATGAGCAGTTCTTC.

The gene calls are TRBV20-1 and TRBJ1-1; D gene ambiguous. V was trimmed by 0 bases and J by 8 bases, leaving 10 bases between them. The germline V gene encodes CDR1 DFQATT and CDR2 SNEGSKA (reference sequence). The CDR3 length is 12 residues. Here the CDR3 reads CSARDEWQEAFF. DNA for the CDR3: TGCAGTGCTAGAGATGAGTGGCAGGAAGCTTTCTTT.

The chain combines TRBV24-1 with TRBJ2-4, with TRBD1 matching 8 bases. Germline CDR1 and CDR2: KGHDR and SFDVKD. J lost 1 base, V lost 4 bases, and 8 bases had no gene match. The CDR3 runs to 17 residues. The CDR3 coding sequence is TGTGCCACCAGTGAGTCTCAGGGGGCAACGGCCAAAAACATTCAGTACTTC. Amino acids: CATSESQGATAKNIQYF.

This clonotype was picked up many times. The rearrangement uses TRBV29-1 and TRBJ2-3; D is uncertain. The CDR3 sequence is 14 residues long. V was cut by 4 bases and J by 0 bases, with 11 bases left in between. Looked up from germline, CDR1 is SQVTM and CDR2 is ANQGSEA. The CDR3 sequence is CSVGLFVSTDTQYF. The CDR3 nucleotides are TGCAGCGTTGGCCTTTTTGTTAGCACAGATACGCAGTATTTT.

The rearrangement uses TRBV7-2 and TRBJ2-5, with D perhaps assigned TRBD1 or TRBD2 (5 bases each). The J call may be faulty, since TRBJ2-7 better matches the DNA end. Germline lookup yields CDR1 SGHTA and CDR2 FQGNSA. The CDR3 length is 16 residues. CDR3 protein: CASSHEGRGVGYEQYF. The DNA of the CDR3 is TGTGCCAGCAGCCACGAGGGGCGCGGAGTGGGCTACGAGCAGTACTTC.

The V gene is TRBV5-1, the J gene TRBJ2-7; perhaps TRBD2 as D (5 bases). The CDR3 has 14 amino acids. V lost 6 bases and J lost 7, with 20 bases in between. CDR1 is SGHRS, CDR2 YFSETQ, per germline. CDR3 amino acids: CASTRVGFYNEQYF. CDR3 sequence (DNA): TGCGCCAGCACGCGGGTAGGCTTCTACAATGAGCAGTACTTC.

This chain uses TRBV18 with TRBJ2-1; 7 bases match TRBD1. This CDR3 comprises 15 residues. The V and J ends lost 0 bases and 6 bases, in that order; junction bases with no gene match: 5. Germline lookup yields CDR1 KGHSH and CDR2 LQKENI. The CDR3 here is CASSPPGRGFNEQFF. CDR3 nucleotide sequence: TGTGCCAGCTCACCACCCGGCAGGGGGTTCAATGAGCAGTTCTTC.

The rearrangement uses TRBV2 and TRBJ2-2, with no clear D. Per the germline V gene, CDR1 is SNHLY and CDR2 is FYNNEI. The V end lost 5 bases, the J end lost 7 bases, and 14 bases lay between the germline ends. This CDR3 is built from 14 residues. This CDR3 reads CASSRTNLDGELFF. The CDR3 region has the DNA TGTGCCAGCAGTAGGACCAATTTAGACGGGGAGCTGTTTTTT.

This chain uses TRBV20-1 with TRBJ2-7; D is uncertain. Trimming removed 7 bases from V and 2 bases from J, with 12 bases in between. CDR3 size: 12 residues. Germline assignment: CDR1 DFQATT and CDR2 SNEGSKA (reference sequence). This CDR3 is CSGRALTYEQYF. In DNA, the CDR3 is TGCAGTGGCCGGGCCTTGACCTACGAGCAGTACTTC.

V and J are TRBV30 and TRBJ1-1; D might be TRBD1 (6 bases). CDR1 is GTSNPN and CDR2 is SVGIG in the germline V gene (reference sequence). Trimming removed 2 bases from V and 6 bases from J, with 10 bases in between. The CDR3 totals 12 residues. The CDR3 nucleotides are TGTGCCTGGAGTCGGGGGGCAGCTGAAGCTTTCTTT. It encodes CAWSRGAAEAFF.

The table lists this clonotype with a few counts. CDR3 protein: CASSDGLASETQYF. The DNA of the CDR3 is TGTGCCAGCAGTGACGGACTAGCGAGCGAGACCCAGTACTTC. This chain links TRBV6-1 with TRBJ2-5; 9 bases agree with TRBD2. Germline loops: CDR1 MNHNS, CDR2 SASEGT. This CDR3 contains 14 residues. The junction had 4 bases not matched to a gene; V was cut back by 3 bases and J by 5 bases.

This clonotype was seen a few times. The chain has TRBV6-5 and TRBJ2-3; 9 bases are shared with TRBD1. From germline, CDR1 is MNHEY and CDR2 SVGAGI. The V gene end was trimmed by 6 bases and the J gene end by 2 bases; junction bases not matched to a gene: 9. This CDR3 spans 16 amino acids. CDR3 sequence (DNA): TGTGCCAGCAGAATCACAGGGGGCGCCCCCACAGATACGCAGTATTTT. The encoded protein is CASRITGGAPTDTQYF.

Notes on this clonotype: A read error may explain this, as a much larger clone is one base away. CDR3 protein: CAIGRDHGYTF. The CDR3 bases are TGTGCCATCGGTAGAGACCATGGCTACACCTTC. The chain employs TRBV10-3 and TRBJ1-2; the D is unclear. Germline-derived CDR1 and CDR2 are ENHRY and SYGVKD. This CDR3 comprises 11 residues. Trimming cost V 8 bases and J 6 bases, with 10 bases left between them.

Many counts were recorded for this clonotype. V gene TRBV29-1 combines with J gene TRBJ2-7; D is undetermined. The length of the CDR3 is 12 residues. Germline V gene lookup returns CDR1 SQVTM and CDR2 ANQGSEA. V was pared by 5 bases and J by 6 bases, with 14 bases between. The CDR3 loop is CSVRKGISEQYF. The CDR3 DNA reads TGCAGCGTTCGTAAAGGGATAAGCGAGCAGTACTTC.